The TCR beta chain under discussion was sequenced for a study of CD8+ T cells in alopecia areata. Whole-study results and caveats: In lesional scalp, particularly from alopecia totalis/universalis, clonality was higher than in normal scalp. Given one nonresponder, whether baseline CD8+ expansion relates to response remains uncertain. Sequence data from scalp samples additionally include resident alphabeta T cells of normal skin.

Extraction of RNA preceded its reverse transcription into cDNA, which served as the sequencing template. The assay was immunoSEQ multiplex PCR, and TCRdb's table has in-frame clones only and misses some. The sample comprises 85,000 to 110,000 clones, 85% to 90% of which are singletons, and more than 9.5% rests with the top ten. Treatment meaning: oral pan-JAK inhibitor, 5-10 mg twice daily. A remark on this clone: The antigen is unknown.

This TCR came from a human donor with alopecia areata. Sequencing used CD8+ T cells sorted from blood, obtained between weeks 30 and 35, from a patient treated with tofacitinib.

The CDR3 nucleotides read TGCAGCGTTGAAGAAGAGCGGGGGGTCTCCTACGAGCAGTACTTC. This sequence encodes CSVEEERGVSYEQYF. This chain joins TRBV29-1 and TRBJ2-7, with 9 bases that match TRBD2. V trimming: 0 bases; J trimming: 0 bases; junction bases outside the gene matches: 3. Per the germline V gene, CDR1 is SQVTM and CDR2 is ANQGSEA. The CDR3 extends over 15 amino acids.